What follows describes a single T cell receptor (beta chain). Its antigen remains unknown. Germline CDR1 SGHTA, CDR2 FQGNSA. V was clipped by 1 base and J by 2 bases; unmatched bases: 3. The CDR3 runs 16 residues. This sample was included in a study of cytotoxic CD8 clonotypes in ibrutinib-treated CLL. Study-wide results and caveats: Sustained-remission and progressing patients diverged in sampling times.

Libraries were prepared by immunoSEQ multiplex PCR; TCRdb keeps only in-frame clonotypes and omits some of them. Of about 29,000 clones listed, 75% to 80% are singletons. Sequenced material: PBMCs, taken after 36 months of ibrutinib treatment. The rearrangement joins TRBV7-2 to TRBJ2-2; 8 bases map to TRBD2. This clonotype was obtained from a human donor with chronic lymphocytic leukemia. The DNA for the CDR3 is TGTGCCAGCAGCTTAGGGCGGGGGGATAACACCGGGGAGCTGTTTTTT. Protein product: CASSLGRGDNTGELFF.